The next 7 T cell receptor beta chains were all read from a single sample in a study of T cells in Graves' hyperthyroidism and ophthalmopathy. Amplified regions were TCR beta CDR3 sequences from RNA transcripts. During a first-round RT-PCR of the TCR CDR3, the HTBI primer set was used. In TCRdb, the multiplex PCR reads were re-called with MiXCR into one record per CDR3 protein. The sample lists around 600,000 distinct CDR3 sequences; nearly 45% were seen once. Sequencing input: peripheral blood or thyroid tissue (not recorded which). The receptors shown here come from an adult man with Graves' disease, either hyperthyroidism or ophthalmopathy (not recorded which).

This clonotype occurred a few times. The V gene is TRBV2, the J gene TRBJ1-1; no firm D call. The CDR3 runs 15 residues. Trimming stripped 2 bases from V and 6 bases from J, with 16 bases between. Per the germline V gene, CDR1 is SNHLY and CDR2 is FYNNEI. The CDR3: CASSELGGGRSEAFF. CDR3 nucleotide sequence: TGTGCCAGCAGTGAATTGGGTGGTGGAAGATCTGAAGCTTTCTTT.

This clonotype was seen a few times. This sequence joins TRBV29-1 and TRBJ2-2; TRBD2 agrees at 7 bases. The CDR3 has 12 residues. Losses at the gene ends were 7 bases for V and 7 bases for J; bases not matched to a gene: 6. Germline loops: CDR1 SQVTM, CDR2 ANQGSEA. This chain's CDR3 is CSGRLAGGELFF. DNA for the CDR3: TGCAGCGGCCGACTAGCTGGCGGGGAGCTGTTTTTT.

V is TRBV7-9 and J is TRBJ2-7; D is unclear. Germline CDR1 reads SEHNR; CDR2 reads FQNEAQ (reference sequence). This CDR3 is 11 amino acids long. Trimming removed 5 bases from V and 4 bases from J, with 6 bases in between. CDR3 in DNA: TGTGCCAGCAGCGGGAAGTACGAGCAGTACTTC. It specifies CASSGKYEQYF.

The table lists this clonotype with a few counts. CDR3 loop: CASSFLGKQPQHF. The CDR3 bases are TGTGCCAGCAGTTTTTTAGGGAAACAGCCCCAGCATTTT. The genes are TRBV12-3 or TRBV12-4 and TRBJ1-5; D unresolved. The CDR3 contains 13 residues. The V end was cut by 3 bases, the J end by 7 bases, with 10 bases between.

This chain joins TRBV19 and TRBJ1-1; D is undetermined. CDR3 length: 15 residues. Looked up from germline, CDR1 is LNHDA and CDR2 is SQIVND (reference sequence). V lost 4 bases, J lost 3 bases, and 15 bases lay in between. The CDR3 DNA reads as TGTGCCAGTAGTACAGGTGGCAGGAGGGACACTGAAGCTTTCTTT. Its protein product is CASSTGGRRDTEAFF. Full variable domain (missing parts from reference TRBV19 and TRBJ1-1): DGGITQSPKYLFRKEGQNVTLSCEQNLNHDAMYWYRQDPGQGLRLIYYSQIVNDFQKGDIAEGYSVSREKKESFPLTVTSAQKNPTAFYLCASSTGGRRDTEAFFGQGTRLTVV.

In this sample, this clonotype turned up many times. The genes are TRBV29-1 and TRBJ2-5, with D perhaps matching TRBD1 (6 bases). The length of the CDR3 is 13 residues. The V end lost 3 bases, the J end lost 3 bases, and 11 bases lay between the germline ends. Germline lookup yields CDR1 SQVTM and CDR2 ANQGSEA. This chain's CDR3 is CSVEAGVEETQYF. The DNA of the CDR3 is TGCAGCGTTGAGGCAGGGGTGGAAGAGACCCAGTACTTC. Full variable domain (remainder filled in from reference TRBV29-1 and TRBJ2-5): SAVISQKPSRDICQRGTSLTIQCQVDSQVTMMFWYRQQPGQSLTLIATANQGSEATYESGFVIDKFPISRPNLTFSTLTVSNMSPEDSSIYLCSVEAGVEETQYFGPGTRLLVL.

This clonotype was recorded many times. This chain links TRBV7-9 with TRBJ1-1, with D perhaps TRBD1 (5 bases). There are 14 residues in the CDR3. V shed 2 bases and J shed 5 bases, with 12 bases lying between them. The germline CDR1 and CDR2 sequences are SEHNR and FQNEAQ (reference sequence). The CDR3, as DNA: TGTGCCAGCAGCTTACAGGGATGGGGAACTGAAGCTTTCTTT. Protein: CASSLQGWGTEAFF.